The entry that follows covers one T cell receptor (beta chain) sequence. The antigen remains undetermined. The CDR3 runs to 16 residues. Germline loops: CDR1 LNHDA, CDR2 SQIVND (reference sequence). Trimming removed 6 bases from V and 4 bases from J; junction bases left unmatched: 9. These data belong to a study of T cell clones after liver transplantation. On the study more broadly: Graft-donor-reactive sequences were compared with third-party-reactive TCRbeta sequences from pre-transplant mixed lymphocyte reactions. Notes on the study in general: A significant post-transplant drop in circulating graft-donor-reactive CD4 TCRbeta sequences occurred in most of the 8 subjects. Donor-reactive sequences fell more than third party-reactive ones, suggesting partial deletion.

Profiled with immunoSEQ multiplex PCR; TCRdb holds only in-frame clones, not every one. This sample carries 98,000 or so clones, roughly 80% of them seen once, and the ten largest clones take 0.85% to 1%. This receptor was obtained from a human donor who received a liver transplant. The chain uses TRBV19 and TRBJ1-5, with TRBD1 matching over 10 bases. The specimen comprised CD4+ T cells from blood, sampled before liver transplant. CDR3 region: CASRWTGTGANQPQHF. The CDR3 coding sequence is TGTGCCAGTAGGTGGACCGGGACAGGGGCTAATCAGCCCCAGCATTTT.